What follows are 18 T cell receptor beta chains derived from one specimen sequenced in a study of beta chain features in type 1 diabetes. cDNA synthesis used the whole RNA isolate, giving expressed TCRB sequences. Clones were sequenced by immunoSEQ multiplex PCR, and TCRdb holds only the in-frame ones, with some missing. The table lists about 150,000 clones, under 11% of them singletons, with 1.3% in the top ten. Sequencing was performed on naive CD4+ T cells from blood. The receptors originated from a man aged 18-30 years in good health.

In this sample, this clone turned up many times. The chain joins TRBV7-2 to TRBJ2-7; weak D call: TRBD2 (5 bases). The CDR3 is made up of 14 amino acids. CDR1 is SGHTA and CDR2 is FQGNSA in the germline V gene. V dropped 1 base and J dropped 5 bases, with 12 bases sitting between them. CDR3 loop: CASSLGTSHHEQYF. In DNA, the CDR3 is TGTGCCAGCAGCTTAGGTACTAGTCACCACGAGCAGTACTTC.

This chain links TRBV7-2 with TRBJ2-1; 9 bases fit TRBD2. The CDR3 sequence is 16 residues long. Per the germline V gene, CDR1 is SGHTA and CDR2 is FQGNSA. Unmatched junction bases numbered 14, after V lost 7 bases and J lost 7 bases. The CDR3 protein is CASTPSGTSWRNEQFF. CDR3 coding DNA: TGTGCCAGCACCCCCTCAGGGACTAGCTGGAGGAATGAGCAGTTCTTC.

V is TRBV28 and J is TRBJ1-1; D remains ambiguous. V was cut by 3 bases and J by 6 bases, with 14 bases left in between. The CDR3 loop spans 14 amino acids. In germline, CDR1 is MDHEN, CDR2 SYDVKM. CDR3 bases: TGTGCCAGCAGTTTGTCCCAGATGGTCGCTGAAGCTTTCTTT. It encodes CASSLSQMVAEAFF.

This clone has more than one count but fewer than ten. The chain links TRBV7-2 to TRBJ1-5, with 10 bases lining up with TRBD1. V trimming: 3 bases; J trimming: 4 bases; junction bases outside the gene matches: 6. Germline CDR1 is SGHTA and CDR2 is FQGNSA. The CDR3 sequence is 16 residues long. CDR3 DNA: TGTGCCAGCAGCTTTCTCGGGACAGGGGTAAATCAGCCCCAGCATTTT. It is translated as CASSFLGTGVNQPQHF.

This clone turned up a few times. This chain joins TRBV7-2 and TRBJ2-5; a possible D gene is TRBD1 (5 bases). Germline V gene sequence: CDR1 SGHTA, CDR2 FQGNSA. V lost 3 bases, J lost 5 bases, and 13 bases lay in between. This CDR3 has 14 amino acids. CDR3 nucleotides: TGTGCCAGCAGCTTTGCAGGGCCGTGGGAGACCCAGTACTTC. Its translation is CASSFAGPWETQYF.

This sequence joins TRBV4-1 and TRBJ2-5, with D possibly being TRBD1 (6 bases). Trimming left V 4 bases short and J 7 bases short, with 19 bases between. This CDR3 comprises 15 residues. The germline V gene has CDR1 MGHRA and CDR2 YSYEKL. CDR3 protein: CASSPVRTAVLTQYF. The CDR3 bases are TGCGCCAGCAGCCCAGTAAGGACAGCCGTCTTGACCCAGTACTTC.

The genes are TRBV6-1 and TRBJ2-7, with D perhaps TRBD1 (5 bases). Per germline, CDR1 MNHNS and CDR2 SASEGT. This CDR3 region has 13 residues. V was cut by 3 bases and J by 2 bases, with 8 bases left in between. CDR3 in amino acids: CASSERQPYEQYF. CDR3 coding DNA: TGTGCCAGCAGTGAGAGACAGCCCTACGAGCAGTACTTC.

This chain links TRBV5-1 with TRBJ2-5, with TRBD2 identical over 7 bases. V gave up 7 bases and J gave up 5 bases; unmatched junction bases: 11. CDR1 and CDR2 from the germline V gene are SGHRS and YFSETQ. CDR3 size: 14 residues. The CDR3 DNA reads TGCGCCAGCTGGGCTTCGGGGGGTGGCGAGACCCAGTACTTC. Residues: CASWASGGGETQYF.

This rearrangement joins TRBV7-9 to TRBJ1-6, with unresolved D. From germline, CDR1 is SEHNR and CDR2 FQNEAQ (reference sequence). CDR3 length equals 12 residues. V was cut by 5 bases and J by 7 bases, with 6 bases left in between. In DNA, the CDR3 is TGTGCCAGCAGCCCTAACAATTCACCCCTCCACTTT. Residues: CASSPNNSPLHF.

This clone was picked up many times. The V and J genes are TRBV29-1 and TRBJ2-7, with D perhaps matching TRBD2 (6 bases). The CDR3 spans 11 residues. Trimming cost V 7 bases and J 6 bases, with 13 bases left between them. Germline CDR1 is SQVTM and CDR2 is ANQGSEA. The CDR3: CSAGVGGEQYF. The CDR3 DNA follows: TGCAGCGCGGGAGTGGGGGGCGAGCAGTACTTC.

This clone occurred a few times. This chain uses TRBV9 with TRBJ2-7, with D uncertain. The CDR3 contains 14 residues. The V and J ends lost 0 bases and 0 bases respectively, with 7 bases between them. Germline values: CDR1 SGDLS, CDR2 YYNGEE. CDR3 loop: CASSVDLSSYEQYF. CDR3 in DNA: TGTGCCAGCAGCGTAGACCTGAGCTCCTACGAGCAGTACTTC.

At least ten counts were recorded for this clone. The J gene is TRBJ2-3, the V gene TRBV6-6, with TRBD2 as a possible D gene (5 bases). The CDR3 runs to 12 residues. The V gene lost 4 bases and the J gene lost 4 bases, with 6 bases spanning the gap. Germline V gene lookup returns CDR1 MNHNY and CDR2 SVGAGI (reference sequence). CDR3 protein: CASSSAADTQYF. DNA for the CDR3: TGTGCCAGCAGTTCAGCGGCAGATACGCAGTATTTT.

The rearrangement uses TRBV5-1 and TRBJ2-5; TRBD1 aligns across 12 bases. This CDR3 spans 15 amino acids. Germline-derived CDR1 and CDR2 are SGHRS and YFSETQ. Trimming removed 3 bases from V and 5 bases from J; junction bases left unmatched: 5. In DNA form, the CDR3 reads TGCGCCAGCAGCTATGGGACAGGGGGCTTCGAGACCCAGTACTTC. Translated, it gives CASSYGTGGFETQYF.

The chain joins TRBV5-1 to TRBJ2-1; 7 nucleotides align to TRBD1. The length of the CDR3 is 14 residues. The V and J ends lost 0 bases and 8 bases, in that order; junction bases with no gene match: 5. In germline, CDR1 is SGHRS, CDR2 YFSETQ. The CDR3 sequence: CASSLATGADEQFF. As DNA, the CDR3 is TGCGCCAGCAGCTTGGCCACAGGGGCCGATGAGCAGTTCTTC.

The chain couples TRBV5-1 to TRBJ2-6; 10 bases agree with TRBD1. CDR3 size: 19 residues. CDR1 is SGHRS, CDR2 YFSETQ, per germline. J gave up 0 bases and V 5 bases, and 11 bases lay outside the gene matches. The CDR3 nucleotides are TGCGCCAGCAGTGGAGCCCGGGACAGGGGCTACTCTGGGGCCAACGTCCTGACTTTC. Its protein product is CASSGARDRGYSGANVLTF.

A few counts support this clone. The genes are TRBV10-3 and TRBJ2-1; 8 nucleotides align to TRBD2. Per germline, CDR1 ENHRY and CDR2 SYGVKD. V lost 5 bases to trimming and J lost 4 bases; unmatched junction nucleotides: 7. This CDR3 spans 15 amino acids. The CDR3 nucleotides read TGTGCCATCAGTCGGACTGCGGGGGGTTACAATGAGCAGTTCTTC. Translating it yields CAISRTAGGYNEQFF.

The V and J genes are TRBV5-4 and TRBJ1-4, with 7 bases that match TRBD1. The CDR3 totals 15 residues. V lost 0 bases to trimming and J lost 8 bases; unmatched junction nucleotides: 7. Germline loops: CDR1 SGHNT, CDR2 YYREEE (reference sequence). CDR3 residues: CASSLAKGAGEKLFF. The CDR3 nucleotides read TGTGCCAGCAGCTTGGCCAAGGGGGCAGGGGAAAAACTGTTTTTT.

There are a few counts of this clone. The CDR3: CASSLQGTKSMDEQFF. The CDR3, as DNA: TGTGCCAGCAGTTTACAGGGGACTAAATCAATGGATGAGCAGTTCTTC. The chain joins TRBV27 to TRBJ2-1; tentatively, D is TRBD2 (7 bases). V lost 2 bases, J lost 8 bases, and 19 bases lay in between. The germline V gene encodes CDR1 MNHEY and CDR2 SMNVEV (reference sequence). CDR3 length equals 16 residues.